This TCR beta chain was found in a study of cytomegalovirus exposure and HLA in healthy donors. Findings and limits, study-wide: Usually a TCR sequence was rare, but some public TCRs were found in many donors. Subsequent analysis of the 100 to 150 validation repertoires found a tendency for first-cohort TCR clusters to co-occur. The authors enumerated roughly 160 TCR beta chains as linked to cytomegalovirus.

The ends lost 3 bases at V and 2 bases at J; junction bases unmatched: 4. This CDR3 has 15 amino acids. Looked up from germline, CDR1 is PRHDT and CDR2 is FYEKMQ (reference sequence). In the case of this clone: Its antigen is not identified.

TCRdb's table, derived via immunoSEQ multiplex PCR, lists solely in-frame clones and lacks some. Among roughly 170,000 clones listed, 80% to 85% were seen once. The receptor's source is a young woman in good health and CMV-seropositive. The sequencing input was PBMCs. The chain combines TRBV13 with TRBJ2-3; TRBD2 aligns across 8 bases. This chain's CDR3 is CASSLRGLDTDTQYF. The DNA of the CDR3 is TGTGCCAGCAGCTTGAGGGGACTAGACACAGATACGCAGTATTTT.